Sequencing of this TCR beta chain was carried out in a study of T cells in Graves' hyperthyroidism and ophthalmopathy. Notes on the study in general: Most clonotypes that expanded in the thyroid above 0.001 also showed up in blood. The model forecast ophthalmopathy, anticipating it by a median approximately 6 months before onset. Ophthalmopathy cases were set apart from stable hyperthyroidism by a 13 V-J model.

RNA transcripts provided the source from which TCR beta CDR3 regions were amplified. RT-PCR in the first round (using the HTBI primer set) targeted the TCR CDR3. Each CDR3 protein gets one entry after TCRdb re-called the multiplex PCR reads with MiXCR. The sample carries 540,000 or so distinct CDR3 sequences, about 43% recorded once. Germline V gene lookup returns CDR1 SEHNR and CDR2 FQNEAQ (reference sequence). V lost 4 bases and J 3 bases, leaving 15 bases between the germline ends. The CDR3 covers 15 residues. Diagnosis relied on clinical symptoms, serum thyroxine and TRAb, thyroid ultrasound and orbital computed tomography. In the case of this clonotype: Its antigen is not identified.

Sequencing input: peripheral blood or thyroid tissue (not recorded which). The receptor was derived from an adult woman with Graves' disease, either hyperthyroidism or ophthalmopathy (not recorded which). The chain employs TRBV7-9 and TRBJ2-5; tentative D call: TRBD2 (6 bases). In DNA, the CDR3 is TGTGCCAGCAGCTCACAAACGGGAGCTGAAGAGACCCAGTACTTC. Protein: CASSSQTGAEETQYF.